This T cell receptor (beta chain) was recorded in a study of T cell responses to AZD1222 COVID-19 vaccine. Findings and caveats of the study: The study found Spike-specific TCR breadth and depth rose after two AZD1222 doses.

The germline V gene has CDR1 MNHNY and CDR2 SVGAGI (reference sequence). The CDR3 runs 11 residues. V was trimmed by 2 bases and J by 6 bases, leaving 5 bases between them. This table comes from immunoSEQ multiplex PCR, and its TCRdb copy is limited to in-frame clones, with some not included. Among 150,000 to 200,000 clones listed, approximately 92% were seen once. Notes on this clone: Antigen unknown.

The input for sequencing was peripheral blood, taken on day 0 of AZD1222 vaccination. This receptor was identified in an adult in good health. The J gene is TRBJ2-7, the V gene TRBV6-6; D gene unclear. As DNA, the CDR3 is TGTGCCAGCAGTTACAGGGCCGAGCAGTACTTC. As protein: CASSYRAEQYF.